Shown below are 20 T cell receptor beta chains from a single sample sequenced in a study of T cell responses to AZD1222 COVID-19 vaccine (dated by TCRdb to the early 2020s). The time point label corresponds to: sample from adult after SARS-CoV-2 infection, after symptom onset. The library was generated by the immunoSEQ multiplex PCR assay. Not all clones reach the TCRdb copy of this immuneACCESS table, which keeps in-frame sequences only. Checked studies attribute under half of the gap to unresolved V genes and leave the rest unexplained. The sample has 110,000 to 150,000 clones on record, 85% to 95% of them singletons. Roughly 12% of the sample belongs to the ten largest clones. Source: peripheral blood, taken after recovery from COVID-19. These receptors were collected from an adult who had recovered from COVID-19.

The CDR3, as DNA: TGTGCCAGCATCTCCTCGGGACAGGGATACTACGAGCAGTACTTC. This codes for CASISSGQGYYEQYF. The chain carries TRBV6-4 and TRBJ2-7, with TRBD1 matching over 9 bases. Per germline, CDR1 MRHNA and CDR2 SNTAGT. This CDR3 spans 15 amino acids. V dropped 7 bases and J dropped 3; count of bases not matched to a gene: 10.

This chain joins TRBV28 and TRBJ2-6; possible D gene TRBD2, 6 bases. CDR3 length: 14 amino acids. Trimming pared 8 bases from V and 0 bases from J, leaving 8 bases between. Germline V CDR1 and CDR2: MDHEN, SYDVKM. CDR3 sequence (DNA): TGTGCCAGCCCGGGGGTCTCTGGGGCCAACGTCCTGACTTTC. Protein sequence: CASPGVSGANVLTF.

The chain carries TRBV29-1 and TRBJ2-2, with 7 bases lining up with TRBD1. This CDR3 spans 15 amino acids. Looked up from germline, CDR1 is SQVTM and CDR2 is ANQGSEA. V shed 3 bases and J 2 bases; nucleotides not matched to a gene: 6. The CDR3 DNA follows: TGCAGCGTTGATGACAGGGCGTCAAACACCGGGGAGCTGTTTTTT. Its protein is CSVDDRASNTGELFF.

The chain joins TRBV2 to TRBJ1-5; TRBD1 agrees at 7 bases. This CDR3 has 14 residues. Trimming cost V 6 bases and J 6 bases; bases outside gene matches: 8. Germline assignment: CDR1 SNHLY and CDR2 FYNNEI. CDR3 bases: TGTGCCAGCAGACAGGGGCGGGTGGGTCAGCCCCAGCATTTT. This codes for CASRQGRVGQPQHF.

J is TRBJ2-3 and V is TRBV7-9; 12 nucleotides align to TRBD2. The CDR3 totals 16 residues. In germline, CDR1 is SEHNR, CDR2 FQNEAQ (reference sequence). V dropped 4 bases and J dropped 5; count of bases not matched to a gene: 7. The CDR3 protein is CASSSRLAGDRDTQYF. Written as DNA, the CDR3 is TGTGCCAGCAGCTCAAGACTAGCGGGAGATCGAGATACGCAGTATTTT. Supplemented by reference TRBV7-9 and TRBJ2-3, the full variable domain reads DTGVSQNPRHKITKRGQNVTFRCDPISEHNRLYWYRQTLGQGPEFLTYFQNEAQLEKSRLLSDRFSAERPKGSFSTLEIQRTEQGDSAMYLCASSSRLAGDRDTQYFGPGTRLTVL.

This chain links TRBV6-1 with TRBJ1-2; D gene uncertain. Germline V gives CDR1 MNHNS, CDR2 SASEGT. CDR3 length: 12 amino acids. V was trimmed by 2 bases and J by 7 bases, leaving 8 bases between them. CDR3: CASSENRGGYTF. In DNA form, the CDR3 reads TGTGCCAGCAGTGAAAACCGGGGTGGCTACACCTTC.

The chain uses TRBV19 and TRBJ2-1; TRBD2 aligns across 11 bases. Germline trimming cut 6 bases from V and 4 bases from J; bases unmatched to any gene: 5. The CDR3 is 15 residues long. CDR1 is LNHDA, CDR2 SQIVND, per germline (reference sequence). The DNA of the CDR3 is TGTGCCAGTAGCCCCCTAGCGGGAGGTTACAATGAGCAGTTCTTC. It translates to CASSPLAGGYNEQFF.

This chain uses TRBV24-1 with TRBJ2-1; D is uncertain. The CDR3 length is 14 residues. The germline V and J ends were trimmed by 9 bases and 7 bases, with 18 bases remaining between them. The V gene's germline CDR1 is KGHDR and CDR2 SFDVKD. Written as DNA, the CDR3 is TGTGCCACCCAGAAGGGCACATCCGTGAATGAGCAGTTCTTC. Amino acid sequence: CATQKGTSVNEQFF.

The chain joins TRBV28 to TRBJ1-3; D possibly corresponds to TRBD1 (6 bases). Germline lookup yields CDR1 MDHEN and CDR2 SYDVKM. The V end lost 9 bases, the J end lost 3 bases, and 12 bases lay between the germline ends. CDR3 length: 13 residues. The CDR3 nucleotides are TGTGCCAGTCTACAGGGCGGTGGAAACACCATATATTTT. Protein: CASLQGGGNTIYF.

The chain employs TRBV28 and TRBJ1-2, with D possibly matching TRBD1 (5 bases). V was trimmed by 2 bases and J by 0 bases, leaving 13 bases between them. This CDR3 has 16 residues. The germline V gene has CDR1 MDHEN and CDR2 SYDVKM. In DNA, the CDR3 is TGTGCCAGCAGTTTAACGAACAGGCGTTCTAACTATGGCTACACCTTC. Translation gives CASSLTNRRSNYGYTF.

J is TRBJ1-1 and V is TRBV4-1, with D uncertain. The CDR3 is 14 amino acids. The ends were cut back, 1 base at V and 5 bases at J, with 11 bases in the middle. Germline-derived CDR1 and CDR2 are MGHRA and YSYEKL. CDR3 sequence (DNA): TGCGCCAGCAGCCAAGTTGACATTGAAACTGAAGCTTTCTTT. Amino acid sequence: CASSQVDIETEAFF.

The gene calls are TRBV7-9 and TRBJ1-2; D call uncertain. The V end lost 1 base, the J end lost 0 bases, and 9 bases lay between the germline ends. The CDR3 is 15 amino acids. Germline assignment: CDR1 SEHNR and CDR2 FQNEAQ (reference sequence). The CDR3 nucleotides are TGTGCCAGCAGCTTAGGGCGGGCCTCTAACTATGGCTACACCTTC. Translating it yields CASSLGRASNYGYTF.

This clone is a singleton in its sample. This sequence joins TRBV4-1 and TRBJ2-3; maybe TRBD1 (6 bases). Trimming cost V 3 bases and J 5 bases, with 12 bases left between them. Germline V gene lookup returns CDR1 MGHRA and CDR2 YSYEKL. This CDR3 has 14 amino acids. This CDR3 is CASSQSGVIDTQYF. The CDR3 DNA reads TGCGCCAGCAGCCAGTCAGGGGTCATAGATACGCAGTATTTT.

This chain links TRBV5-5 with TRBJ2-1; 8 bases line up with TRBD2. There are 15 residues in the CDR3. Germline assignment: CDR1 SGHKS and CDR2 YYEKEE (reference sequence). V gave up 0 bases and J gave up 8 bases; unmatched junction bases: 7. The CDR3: CASSLGLAGIDEQFF. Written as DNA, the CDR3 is TGTGCCAGCAGCTTGGGGCTAGCGGGTATCGATGAGCAGTTCTTC.

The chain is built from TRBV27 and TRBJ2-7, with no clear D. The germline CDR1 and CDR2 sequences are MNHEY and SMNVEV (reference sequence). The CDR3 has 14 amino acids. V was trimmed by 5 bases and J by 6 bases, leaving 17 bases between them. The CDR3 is CASSPSGQMGEQYF. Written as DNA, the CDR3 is TGTGCCAGCAGTCCCTCGGGCCAAATGGGCGAGCAGTACTTC.

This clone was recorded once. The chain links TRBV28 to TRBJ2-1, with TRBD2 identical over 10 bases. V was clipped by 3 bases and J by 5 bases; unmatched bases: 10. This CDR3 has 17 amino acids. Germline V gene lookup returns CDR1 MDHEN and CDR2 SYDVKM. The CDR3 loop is CASSFSLLAGADNEQFF. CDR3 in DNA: TGTGCCAGCAGTTTTTCCCTTCTAGCGGGAGCTGACAATGAGCAGTTCTTC.

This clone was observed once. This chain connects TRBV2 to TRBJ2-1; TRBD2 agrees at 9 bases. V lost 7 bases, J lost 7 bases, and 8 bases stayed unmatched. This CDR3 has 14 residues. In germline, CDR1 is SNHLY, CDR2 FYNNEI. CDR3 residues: CASTGREGRNEQFF. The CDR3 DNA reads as TGTGCCAGCACAGGGCGGGAGGGCCGGAATGAGCAGTTCTTC.

The DNA of the CDR3 is TGTGCCAGCAGCTTAAGCTCCTATAATTCACCCCTCCACTTT. It yields the protein CASSLSSYNSPLHF. This chain connects TRBV27 to TRBJ1-6; the D is unclear. The CDR3 consists of 14 residues. Germline V CDR1 and CDR2: MNHEY, SMNVEV (reference sequence). V shed 6 bases and J shed 0 bases, with 6 bases lying between them.

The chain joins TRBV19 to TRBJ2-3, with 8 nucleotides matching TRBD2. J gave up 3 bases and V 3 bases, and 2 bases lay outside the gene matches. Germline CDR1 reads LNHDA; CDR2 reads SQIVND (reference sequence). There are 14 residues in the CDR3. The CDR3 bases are TGTGCCAGTAGTATTGCTAGCGGGACAGATACGCAGTATTTT. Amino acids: CASSIASGTDTQYF.

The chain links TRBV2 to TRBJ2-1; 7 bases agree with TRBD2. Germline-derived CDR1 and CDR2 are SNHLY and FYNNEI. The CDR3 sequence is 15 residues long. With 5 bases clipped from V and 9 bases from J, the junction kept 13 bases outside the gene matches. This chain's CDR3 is CASSSGLAAPLEQFF. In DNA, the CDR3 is TGTGCCAGCAGTTCTGGGCTAGCGGCGCCCCTTGAGCAGTTCTTC.